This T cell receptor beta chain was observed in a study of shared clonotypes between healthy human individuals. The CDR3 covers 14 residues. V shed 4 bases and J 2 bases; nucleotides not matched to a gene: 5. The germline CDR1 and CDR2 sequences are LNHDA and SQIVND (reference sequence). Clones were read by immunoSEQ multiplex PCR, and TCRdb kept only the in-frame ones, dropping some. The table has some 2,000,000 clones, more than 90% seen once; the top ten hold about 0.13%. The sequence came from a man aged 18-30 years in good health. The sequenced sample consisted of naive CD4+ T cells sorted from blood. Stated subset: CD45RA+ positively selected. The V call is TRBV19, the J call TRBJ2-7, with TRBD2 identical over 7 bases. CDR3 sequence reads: CASSNAGETYEQYF. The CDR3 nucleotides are TGTGCCAGTAGTAACGCGGGGGAAACCTACGAGCAGTACTTC.